One and the same sample provided the 7 T cell receptor beta chains below, sequenced in a study of T-cell memory formation after mild COVID-19. TCRdb reprocessed the 5' RACE reads with MiXCR, giving one entry per CDR3 protein. This sample has around 200,000 distinct CDR3 sequences, with roughly 20% found just once. Sequencing was performed on PBMCs or a T cell subset sorted from them (not recorded which). The receptors come from a man aged 18-30 years who had mild COVID-19 (a few samples of this study predate the infection). Cell type and time point are not known.

The gene calls are TRBV6-2 or TRBV6-3 and TRBJ1-1, with a weak D call TRBD1 (5 bases). The CDR3 loop spans 12 amino acids. V lost 2 bases and J lost 11, with 12 bases in between. The germline CDR1 and CDR2 sequences are MNHEY and SVGEGT. CDR3 in amino acids: CASSYGTLAAFF. CDR3 nucleotide sequence: TGTGCCAGCAGTTACGGGACTTTGGCCGCTTTCTTT.

This clonotype has only a few counts. The chain carries TRBV6-5 and TRBJ2-1, with a weak D call TRBD2 (6 bases). The CDR3 is 15 amino acids. Germline V gives CDR1 MNHEY, CDR2 SVGAGI. Trimming pared 8 bases from V and 0 bases from J, leaving 14 bases between. The DNA for the CDR3 is TGTGCCAGCTCCCGGGACTTCTACTCCTACAATGAGCAGTTCTTC. It translates to CASSRDFYSYNEQFF.

The rearrangement joins TRBV4-2 to TRBJ2-6; D uncertain. The CDR3 length is 18 residues. Germline CDR1 and CDR2: LGHNA and YNFKEQ. Trimming cost V 1 base and J 0 bases, with 13 bases left between them. The CDR3 here is CASSQAGRRDSGANVLTF. The CDR3 bases are TGTGCCAGCAGCCAAGCTGGCAGGAGAGACTCTGGGGCCAACGTCCTGACTTTC.

Only a few counts were recorded for this clonotype. J is TRBJ2-1 and V is TRBV5-5; D is ambiguous. The germline V and J ends were trimmed by 2 bases and 1 base, with 10 bases remaining between them. The CDR3 runs to 15 residues. CDR1 is SGHKS, CDR2 YYEKEE, per germline (reference sequence). For the CDR3, the DNA is TGTGCCAGCAGCTTTTCTAGTGGGTCCTACAATGAGCAGTTCTTC. Translated, it gives CASSFSSGSYNEQFF. Combining the CDR3 with reference TRBV5-5 and TRBJ2-1 gives the whole variable domain DAGVTQSPTHLIKTRGQQVTLRCSPISGHKSVSWYQQVLGQGPQFIFQYYEKEERGRGNFPDRFSARQFPNYSSELNVNALLLGDSALYLCASSFSSGSYNEQFFGPGTRLTVL.

The rearrangement links TRBV12-3 or TRBV12-4 to TRBJ1-1; D is perhaps TRBD1 (5 bases). CDR3 size: 14 residues. The germline V and J ends were trimmed by 3 bases and 5 bases, with 13 bases remaining between them. This chain's CDR3 is CASSFSGQGTEAFF. The CDR3 DNA is TGTGCCAGCAGTTTTTCGGGGCAAGGGACTGAAGCTTTCTTT.

The V and J genes are TRBV10-3 and TRBJ1-5; no definite D call. The CDR3 extends over 14 amino acids. Trimming removed 1 base from V and 1 base from J, with 5 bases in between. Germline values: CDR1 ENHRY, CDR2 SYGVKD. DNA for the CDR3: TGTGCCATCAGTGAGTGGGGAAGCAATCAGCCCCAGCATTTT. Encoded protein: CAISEWGSNQPQHF.

This clonotype showed up just a few times. The V and J genes are TRBV7-3 and TRBJ2-2, with TRBD1 matching 7 bases. The trim removed 4 bases at V and 4 bases at J, leaving 3 bases unmatched. The CDR3 is 14 amino acids. Germline assignment: CDR1 SGHTA and CDR2 FQGTGA. CDR3 DNA: TGTGCCAGCAGCTCACAGGGGATCACCGGGGAGCTGTTTTTT. Protein: CASSSQGITGELFF. The variable domain in full, with the rest retrieved from reference TRBV7-3 and TRBJ2-2, is GAGVSQTPSNKVTEKGKYVELRCDPISGHTALYWYRQSLGQGPEFLIYFQGTGAADDSGLPNDRFFAVRPEGSVSTLKIQRTERGDSAVYLCASSSQGITGELFFGEGSRLTVL.